These 7 T cell receptor beta chains came from one sample sequenced in a study of technical replicates of blood from a handful of donors. Measured with immunoSEQ multiplex PCR; TCRdb has only the in-frame clones, and not every one. The table lists about 12,000 clones, 95% of them singletons. The sample consisted of PBMCs. The source is a human donor in good health.

The table lists this clone with a count of one. The genes are TRBV29-1 and TRBJ2-2; unclear D gene. The CDR3 is 13 amino acids. V was pared by 4 bases and J by 1 base, with 7 bases between. Germline CDR1 and CDR2: SQVTM and ANQGSEA. For the CDR3, the DNA is TGCAGCGTTGCCCAACAGAACACCGGGGAGCTGTTTTTT. This sequence encodes CSVAQQNTGELFF.

The rearrangement uses TRBV19 and TRBJ2-3; 11 nucleotides agree with TRBD2. CDR3 size: 14 residues. Germline V gene sequence: CDR1 LNHDA, CDR2 SQIVND (reference sequence). Trimming removed 4 bases from V and 8 bases from J; junction bases left unmatched: 5. The CDR3 loop reads CASSTSGGQSTQYF. The CDR3, as DNA: TGTGCCAGTAGTACTAGCGGGGGGCAAAGTACGCAGTATTTT.

V is TRBV5-1 and J is TRBJ2-1; D possibly corresponds to TRBD2 (6 bases). Trimming pared 3 bases from V and 3 bases from J, leaving 13 bases between. Germline V gene data show CDR1 as SGHRS and CDR2 as YFSETQ. The CDR3 loop spans 15 amino acids. The CDR3 DNA is TGCGCCAGCAGCTCTAATCCGGGACTCTACAATGAGCAGTTCTTC. Its protein is CASSSNPGLYNEQFF.

This chain links TRBV5-1 with TRBJ2-1; possibly TRBD2 for D (6 bases). Trimming pared 0 bases from V and 7 bases from J, leaving 11 bases between. The CDR3 is 14 amino acids. Germline CDR1 and CDR2: SGHRS and YFSETQ. The CDR3 region is CASSLGGSGNEQFF. Here the CDR3 DNA reads TGCGCCAGCAGCTTGGGTGGCAGCGGGAATGAGCAGTTCTTC.

V gene TRBV27 combines with J gene TRBJ2-7, with a possible D match to TRBD2 (7 bases). Germline CDR1 is MNHEY and CDR2 is SMNVEV (reference sequence). Trimming took 2 bases from V and 5 from J, leaving 16 bases between them. The CDR3 extends over 15 amino acids. The chain's CDR3 is CASSLLGGREHEQYF. CDR3 DNA sequence: TGTGCCAGCAGTTTACTCGGGGGGCGCGAACACGAGCAGTACTTC.

This chain connects TRBV2 to TRBJ1-1, with D possibly matching TRBD1 (6 bases). Deletions cut 1 base from V and 6 bases from J, with 15 bases between. Germline values: CDR1 SNHLY, CDR2 FYNNEI. The CDR3 loop spans 15 amino acids. The CDR3 here is CASSEVEQGFSEAFF. The CDR3, as DNA: TGTGCCAGCAGTGAAGTGGAACAGGGATTCTCTGAAGCTTTCTTT.

The V gene is TRBV27, the J gene TRBJ1-2; 10 nucleotides align to TRBD1. Germline V gives CDR1 MNHEY, CDR2 SMNVEV (reference sequence). This CDR3 has 15 residues. V gave up 6 bases and J gave up 4 bases; unmatched junction bases: 8. The CDR3 bases are TGTGCCAGCAGGGTGACAGGGGGCTCATTCTATGGCTACACCTTC. Protein product: CASRVTGGSFYGYTF.